This TCR beta chain derives from a study of T cell clonality in common variable immunodeficiency. General study results and limits: TCRbeta clonality was increased in CVID versus healthy controls. CVID patient heterogeneity limited repertoire-clinical complication correlations. Common variable immunodeficiency TCR beta sequences reportedly had fewer deletions and N-nucleotide insertions.

Per the germline V gene, CDR1 is DFQATT and CDR2 is SNEGSKA (reference sequence). Trimming took 1 base from V and 0 from J; bases not matched to a gene: 4. The CDR3 sequence is 15 residues long. This clone was seen repeatedly, ten times or more. The antigen remains unidentified. From the germline J gene comes the end of the CDR3, since the read stops 3 residues before it. The table came from immunoSEQ multiplex PCR; TCRdb's copy has only in-frame clones and leaves some out. This repertoire holds tens of thousands of clones, and none appear only once. Most patients and controls had Caucasian heritage. This rearrangement joins TRBV20-1 to TRBJ2-7; 9 bases fit TRBD1. The origin of this receptor is a person aged 18 to 70 in good health. What was sequenced was peripheral blood mononuclear cells. CDR3 sequence: CSARVKDRGSYEQYF. CDR3 DNA (partial): TGCAGTGCTAGAGTCAAGGACAGGGGCTCCTACGAG.